Following are 26 T cell receptor beta chains from one sample sequenced in a study of metastatic and nonmetastatic thyroid tumors. MiXCR reprocessed the PCR reads for TCRdb. Among 65,000 to 70,000 clones listed, 12% to 15% were seen once. Patients were all untreated before their thyroid surgery. The sequencing input was blood. These receptors came from a male donor with papillary thyroid cancer or a benign thyroid nodule (not recorded which). Some clones in this sample may be carry-over from other donors' samples.

Ten or more counts support this clone. The DNA for the CDR3 is TGTGCCAGTATCACTAGCGGGAGTTTCGATGAGCAGTTCTTC. Translation: CASITSGSFDEQFF. The chain links TRBV19 to TRBJ2-1; TRBD2 matches 11 bases. V lost 7 bases, J lost 8 bases, and 7 bases stayed unmatched. Germline loops: CDR1 LNHDA, CDR2 SQIVND (reference sequence). There are 14 residues in the CDR3.

Many counts were recorded for this clone. A much larger clone lies a single base off, so this may be a read error. This chain joins TRBV28 and TRBJ1-1; maybe TRBD1 (5 bases). The CDR3 spans 15 residues. Trimming cost V 1 base and J 4 bases, with 13 bases left between them. CDR1 and CDR2 (germline): MDHEN, SYDVKM. CDR3 protein: CASSLLQGRSTEAFF. CDR3 sequence (DNA): TGTGCCAGCAGTTTATTGCAGGGACGGAGCACTGAAGCTTTCTTT.

This clone was observed a few times. A junction boundary mismatches the germline segment, possibly from a read error. V is TRBV2 and J is TRBJ2-1; 7 bases map to TRBD2. Germline V gene lookup returns CDR1 SNHLY and CDR2 FYNNEI. The CDR3 covers 15 residues. As DNA, the CDR3 is TGTGCTAGCAGTCCTCTAGCGGTGGGGACCAATGAGCAGTTCTTC. Translating it yields CASSPLAVGTNEQFF.

This clone was seen at least ten times. This sequence joins TRBV4-1 and TRBJ2-7, with TRBD2 matching 10 bases. The CDR3 has 15 residues. The ends lost 4 bases at V and 5 bases at J; junction bases unmatched: 8. Per the germline V gene, CDR1 is MGHRA and CDR2 is YSYEKL. The CDR3 region has the DNA TGCGCCAGCAGCCCGGTCCCTAGCGGGAGCAACGAGCAGTACTTC. It specifies CASSPVPSGSNEQYF.

The rearrangement joins TRBV27 to TRBJ1-2, with 7 bases fitting TRBD1. Germline loops: CDR1 MNHEY, CDR2 SMNVEV (reference sequence). Germline trimming cut 4 bases from V and 7 bases from J; bases unmatched to any gene: 12. The CDR3 runs to 15 residues. CDR3 DNA sequence: TGTGCCAGCAGTTCTCACCTGGGACAGAGACTTGGCTACACCTTC. Translating gives CASSSHLGQRLGYTF.

Concerning this clone: A much larger clone differs by one base, so this may be a read error. Written as DNA, the CDR3 is TGTGCCATCAGTGAGTCGATGGGGGTACCTAACACTGAAGCTTTCTTT. Translated, it gives CAISESMGVPNTEAFF. The V and J genes are TRBV10-3 and TRBJ1-1; possible D gene TRBD1, 5 bases. The germline V gene encodes CDR1 ENHRY and CDR2 SYGVKD. The CDR3 is 16 residues long. V lost 0 bases and J lost 2, with 13 bases in between.

This clone was counted ten times or more. This sequence joins TRBV19 and TRBJ2-7; TRBD1 is a possible D gene (6 bases). The CDR3 totals 14 residues. Trimming removed 2 bases from V and 0 bases from J, with 8 bases in between. The germline V gene encodes CDR1 LNHDA and CDR2 SQIVND (reference sequence). CDR3: CASSIQGSSYEQYF. The CDR3 coding sequence is TGTGCCAGTAGTATACAGGGGTCCTCCTACGAGCAGTACTTC.

This clone occurred many times. The same CDR3 arises from other DNA sequences in this sample as well. This chain joins TRBV24-1 and TRBJ1-2, with D uncertain. Germline V CDR1 and CDR2: KGHDR, SFDVKD. This CDR3 contains 11 residues. V gave up 5 bases and J gave up 4 bases, with 4 bases separating them. In DNA form, the CDR3 reads TGTGCCACCAGTGTGGGCTATGGCTACACCTTC. Translation: CATSVGYGYTF.

The chain recombines TRBV12-3 or TRBV12-4 with TRBJ1-6; D is ambiguous. This CDR3 comprises 13 residues. Trimming stripped 3 bases from V and 7 bases from J, with 7 bases between. This CDR3 reads CASSLRFNSPLHF. CDR3 DNA: TGTGCCAGCAGTTTGAGGTTCAATTCACCCCTCCACTTT.

There are many counts of this clone. The J gene is TRBJ2-1, the V gene TRBV10-3; 9 positions match TRBD1. CDR3 length: 14 residues. J gave up 7 bases and V 11 bases, and 12 bases lay outside the gene matches. Per germline, CDR1 ENHRY and CDR2 SYGVKD. The CDR3 DNA is TGTGCCTCACAGGGGGCGGGAGTTGGTAATGAGCAGTTCTTC. The encoded protein is CASQGAGVGNEQFF.

This clone was seen ten or more times. V and J are TRBV9 and TRBJ2-5; 8 nucleotides line up with TRBD1. V gave up 4 bases and J gave up 4 bases; unmatched junction bases: 9. CDR1 and CDR2 from the germline V gene are SGDLS and YYNGEE. The CDR3 runs to 15 residues. The DNA for the CDR3 is TGTGCCAGCAGCACACCGGACAGGGATGGAGAGACCCAGTACTTC. Its translation: CASSTPDRDGETQYF.

Sample share makes this clone medium-sized (0.01 to 0.1%). In the same sample, other DNA sequences code for this CDR3. The chain joins TRBV28 to TRBJ2-7; 9 bases align to TRBD1. The CDR3 has 14 residues. The V gene end was trimmed by 6 bases and the J gene end by 4 bases; junction bases not matched to a gene: 7. Per germline, CDR1 MDHEN and CDR2 SYDVKM. This CDR3 reads CASSWGQGSYEQYF. DNA for the CDR3: TGTGCCAGCAGCTGGGGACAGGGAAGTTACGAGCAGTACTTC.

This clone has at least ten counts. V usage is TRBV5-8 and J usage is TRBJ1-3; 9 bases are shared with TRBD1. The CDR3 covers 16 residues. Trimming took 3 bases from V and 3 from J; bases not matched to a gene: 7. Germline V gene lookup returns CDR1 SGHTS and CDR2 YDEGEE. CDR3 bases: TGTGCCAGCAGCTCCTCGACAGGGGGTATTGGAAACACCATATATTTT. This translates into CASSSSTGGIGNTIYF.

This clone was observed a handful of times. This sequence may be a read error, since a much larger clone differs from it by one base. The sample carries other DNA sequences with the same CDR3. The chain employs TRBV6-2 or TRBV6-3 and TRBJ2-5; D may be TRBD1 (6 bases). The germline V gene has CDR1 MNHEY and CDR2 SVGEGT. There are 16 residues in the CDR3. V was pared by 5 bases and J by 0 bases, with 16 bases between. CDR3 in DNA: TGTGCCAGCAGTCTCGGTACAGGGTCGTACCAAGAGACCCAGTACTTC. Protein sequence: CASSLGTGSYQETQYF.

This clone has ten or more counts. The chain combines TRBV12-3 or TRBV12-4 with TRBJ2-1; a possible D gene is TRBD1 (5 bases). The germline V and J ends were trimmed by 7 bases and 5 bases, with 12 bases remaining between them. The CDR3 runs to 13 residues. The CDR3 nucleotides read TGTGCCAGCACGGCAGGGCTACACAATGAGCAGTTCTTC. Residues: CASTAGLHNEQFF.

This clone was recorded many times. The chain recombines TRBV7-9 with TRBJ2-1; TRBD2 matches at 7 bases. With V trimmed by 1 base and J by 4 bases, 4 bases remained unmatched. Germline CDR1 and CDR2: SEHNR and FQNEAQ (reference sequence). CDR3 length equals 15 residues. CDR3 sequence: CASSLVGGEYNEQFF. The DNA for the CDR3 is TGTGCCAGCAGCTTAGTGGGAGGGGAATACAATGAGCAGTTCTTC.

The table lists this clone with a few counts. A clone one base away is much larger, so this may be a read error. This chain uses TRBV4-2 with TRBJ2-7, with 7 bases lining up with TRBD2. Germline CDR1 is LGHNA and CDR2 is YNFKEQ. The V gene end was trimmed by 8 bases and the J gene end by 4 bases; junction bases not matched to a gene: 17. The CDR3 contains 16 residues. CDR3 sequence (DNA): TGTGCCAGCGTTGACTTCCCCGGGCGGGAGAGATACGAGCAGTACTTC. Protein product: CASVDFPGRERYEQYF.

Many counts were recorded for this clone. The chain couples TRBV25-1 to TRBJ1-2; 12 nucleotides match TRBD1. CDR3 length: 15 amino acids. Per the germline V gene, CDR1 is MGHDK and CDR2 is SYGVNS. The J segment lost 8 bases and the V segment lost 8 bases, leaving 12 bases of the junction unmatched. The CDR3 coding sequence is TGTGCCAGCTCCGAAAGGGGACAGGGGGCAAGGGGCTACACCTTC. Translating it yields CASSERGQGARGYTF.

This clone was seen many times. V usage is TRBV4-3 and J usage is TRBJ2-1; TRBD2 aligns across 14 bases. With 2 bases clipped from V and 8 bases from J, the junction kept 5 bases outside the gene matches. The CDR3 is 16 residues long. Germline CDR1 and CDR2: LGHNA and YSLEER. The CDR3 region is CASSQRTSGRIDEQFF. The CDR3 bases are TGCGCCAGCAGCCAAAGGACTAGCGGGAGGATCGATGAGCAGTTCTTC.

Only a few counts were recorded for this clone. The V gene is TRBV10-2, the J gene TRBJ2-1; D perhaps matches TRBD2 (6 bases). V was cut by 6 bases and J by 0 bases, with 15 bases left in between. Germline CDR1 is WSHSY and CDR2 is SAAADI. The CDR3 runs to 16 residues. For the CDR3, the DNA is TGCGCCAGCAGAACCTGGGACTTCAGCTCCTACAATGAGCAGTTCTTC. Its translation: CASRTWDFSSYNEQFF.

Notes on this clone: A much larger clone differs by one base, so this may be a read error. This chain connects TRBV2 to TRBJ2-3; TRBD1 is a possible D gene (6 bases). Germline V gene sequence: CDR1 SNHLY, CDR2 FYNNEI. V was cut by 7 bases and J by 2 bases, with 13 bases left in between. The CDR3 runs 14 residues. CDR3 bases: TGTGCCAGCATTGCCAGGGGCGCCACAGATACGCAGTATTTT. Protein product: CASIARGATDTQYF. Combining the CDR3 with reference TRBV2 and TRBJ2-3 gives the whole variable domain EPEVTQTPSHQVTQMGQEVILRCVPISNHLYFYWYRQILGQKVEFLVSFYNNEISEKSEIFDDQFSVERPDGSNFTLKIRSTKLEDSAMYFCASIARGATDTQYFGPGTRLTVL.

This clone was recorded at least ten times. CDR3 coding DNA: TGTGCCAGCAGCCAATCCGGCACGAACACCGGGGAGCTGTTTTTT. This gives the protein CASSQSGTNTGELFF. J is TRBJ2-2 and V is TRBV16; no definite D call. Germline V gene sequence: CDR1 KGHSY, CDR2 FQNENV. The CDR3 runs 15 residues. Trimming shortened V by 0 bases and J by 0 bases, and 5 bases separated the two germline ends.

This clone was seen more than once but under ten times. One junction end disagrees with the germline gene, perhaps due to a read error. The rearrangement joins TRBV27 to TRBJ1-2; 7 positions match TRBD1. CDR3 size: 14 residues. Germline V gene lookup returns CDR1 MNHEY and CDR2 SMNVEV (reference sequence). The CDR3 DNA follows: TGTGCCAGCATTTTAGGACAGGTCGTCTATGGCTACACCTTC. This codes for CASILGQVVYGYTF.

The table lists this clone with a count of one. This chain joins TRBV20-1 and TRBJ2-7, with 11 positions matching TRBD2. Germline lookup yields CDR1 DFQATT and CDR2 SNEGSKA (reference sequence). There are 16 residues in the CDR3. Unmatched junction bases numbered 14, after V lost 6 bases and J lost 4 bases. CDR3 sequence (DNA): TGCAGTGCCCAAAAGACTAGCGGGATGAGGCATTACGAGCAGTACTTC. It specifies CSAQKTSGMRHYEQYF.

The chain uses TRBV18 and TRBJ2-7; TRBD2 might be the D (6 bases). V shed 0 bases and J shed 7 bases, with 10 bases lying between them. Germline V gene data show CDR1 as KGHSH and CDR2 as LQKENI. The CDR3 runs 13 residues. The CDR3 protein is CASSPPSGREQYF. In DNA form, the CDR3 reads TGTGCCAGCTCACCACCATCAGGGAGGGAGCAGTACTTC.

Turning to this clone: One end of the junction does not line up with germline, which may come from a read error. The chain is built from TRBV5-4 and TRBJ2-7, with D maybe TRBD2 (6 bases). The CDR3 is 14 residues long. Germline V gene lookup returns CDR1 SGHNT and CDR2 YYREEE (reference sequence). For the CDR3, the DNA is TGTTCCAGCAGGGTAGCCGGGAGTAATTACGAGCAGTACTTC. Translated: CSSRVAGSNYEQYF. The full variable domain, in which reference TRBV5-4 and TRBJ2-7 provide the parts outside the CDR3, is ETGVTQSPTHLIKTRGQQVTLRCSSQSGHNTVSWYQQALGQGPQFIFQYYREEENGRGNFPPRFSGLQFPNYSSELNVNALELDDSALYLCSSRVAGSNYEQYFGPGTRLTVT.